This T cell receptor (beta chain) comes out of a study of blood T cell repertoires in COVID-19. Study as a whole: The study drew acute and convalescent COVID-19 samples from the United States, Italy and Spain. Sources were T cells, B-cell-depleted T cells, or PBMCs; the material itself was cDNA or gDNA.

The repertoire was sequenced with immunoSEQ multiplex PCR; TCRdb's copy has only in-frame clones and lacks some. This table has roughly 250,000 clones, 65% to 90% appearing once. The CDR3 extends over 13 amino acids. Trimming took off 4 bases at V and 6 bases at J, with 11 bases between the two ends. Germline V gives CDR1 LNHDA, CDR2 SQIVND (reference sequence). The TCR comes from a woman between 65 and 79 years old with acute or convalescent COVID-19. Sequenced input: peripheral blood. The rearrangement joins TRBV19 to TRBJ2-3; possible D gene TRBD1, 6 bases. CDR3 sequence: CASSTTRGDTQYF. The CDR3 DNA is TGTGCCAGTAGTACCACCAGGGGTGATACGCAGTATTTT.